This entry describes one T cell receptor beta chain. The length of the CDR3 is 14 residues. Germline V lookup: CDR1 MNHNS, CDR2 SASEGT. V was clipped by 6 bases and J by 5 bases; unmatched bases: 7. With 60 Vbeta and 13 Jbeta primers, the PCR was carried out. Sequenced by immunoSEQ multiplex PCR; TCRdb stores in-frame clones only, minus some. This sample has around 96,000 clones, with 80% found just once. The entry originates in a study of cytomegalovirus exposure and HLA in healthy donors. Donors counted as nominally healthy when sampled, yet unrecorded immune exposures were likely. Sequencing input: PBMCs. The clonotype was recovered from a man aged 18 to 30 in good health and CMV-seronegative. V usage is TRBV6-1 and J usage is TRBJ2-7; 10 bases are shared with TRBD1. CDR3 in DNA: TGTGCCAGCAGGACCGGGACAGGGGTCCACGAGCAGTACTTC. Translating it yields CASRTGTGVHEQYF.